The clone carrying this T cell receptor beta chain appeared once. What it binds is unknown. Germline CDR1 SQVTM, CDR2 ANQGSEA. The CDR3 runs 15 residues. Trimming cost V 0 bases and J 1 base; bases outside gene matches: 4. The data originate from a study of cytomegalovirus exposure and HLA in healthy donors. General study results and limits: A later analysis found common viral pathogens apparently linked to several of the most significant clusters.

60 Vbeta and 13 Jbeta primers were used in PCR. Assay used: immunoSEQ multiplex PCR; TCRdb lists only in-frame clones, some missing. The sample records about 180,000 clones, approximately 77% being singletons. The chain is built from TRBV29-1 and TRBJ1-1; 8 bases match TRBD1. The source material was PBMCs. This TCR derives from a female donor in good health and CMV-seronegative. This chain's CDR3 is CSVEDYQGANTEAFF. DNA of the CDR3: TGCAGCGTTGAAGACTATCAGGGGGCGAACACTGAAGCTTTCTTT.